This TCR beta chain was sequenced for a study of breast tumors, draining lymph nodes, adjacent tissues. General study results and limits: Findings are consistent with lymph node origin and intratumoral expansion of most tumor T cells. The lymph node origin of tumor T cells was framed as consistent with a hypothesis, not demonstrated. Luminal-like breast cancer showed significantly higher tumor–nontumor repertoire similarity than basal-like. Tumor TCR diversity was below lymph nodes but above nontumor tissue.

TCRdb analysed the multiplex PCR reads with MiXCR anew, one entry per CDR3 protein. The data show a few hundred thousand distinct CDR3 sequences, around 34% seen once. Germline loops: CDR1 SGHNT, CDR2 YENEEA. With 3 bases clipped from V and 5 bases from J, the junction kept 8 bases outside the gene matches. The CDR3 totals 16 residues. Comment on this clonotype: Its antigen is still unknown.

The lymph nodes were axillary draining lymph nodes from breast cancer patients. Specimen: axillary lymph node tissue. The TCR originated in a female donor with breast cancer. Some clones in this sample may be carry-over from other donors' samples. The V gene is TRBV11-3, the J gene TRBJ2-5; 11 positions match TRBD2. The CDR3: CASSLGTSGIAETQYF. Here the CDR3 DNA reads TGTGCCAGCAGCTTGGGGACTAGCGGAATCGCGGAGACCCAGTACTTC.